The T cell receptor beta chain described here comes from a study of T cells in Graves' hyperthyroidism and ophthalmopathy. Study-wide results and caveats: Most thyroid clonotypes expanded above 0.001 appeared in blood too.

What was amplified from RNA transcripts were TCR beta CDR3 regions. TCR CDR3 regions were first amplified by RT-PCR with HTBI primers. TCRdb passed the multiplex PCR reads through MiXCR, listing each CDR3 protein once. The sample holds about 380,000 distinct CDR3 sequences, 18% seen once. V lost 5 bases, J lost 0 bases, and 10 bases lay in between. The CDR3 loop spans 13 amino acids. Looked up from germline, CDR1 is DFQATT and CDR2 is SNEGSKA (reference sequence). A Clinical Activity Score of at least 3, a NOSPECS grade of at least 4 and a duration under 3 months were recorded in the ophthalmopathy patients. Exclusion of a patient resulted from uncontrolled infection, other autoimmune disease, pregnancy or lactation. This clonotype was seen many times. The antigen remains undetermined.

The sequencing input was blood. This TCR was sampled from a man between 18 and 35 years old with Graves' ophthalmopathy. The chain joins TRBV20-1 to TRBJ1-2; D gene uncertain. CDR3 DNA: TGCAGTGCTGCCGGGAGCACTAACTATGGCTACACCTTC. Residues: CSAAGSTNYGYTF.